Listed here are 14 T cell receptor beta chains from one sample, sequenced in a study of T-cell memory formation after mild COVID-19. From the 5' RACE reads, TCRdb called clonotypes with MiXCR, one entry per CDR3 protein. The table lists 250,000 to 350,000 distinct CDR3 sequences, 19% of them singletons, with around 20% in the top ten. Sequences were obtained from PBMCs or a T cell subset sorted from them (not recorded which). These receptors were obtained from a man between 18 and 29 years old who had mild COVID-19 (a few samples of this study predate the infection). Cell type and time point are not known.

This clonotype was seen a few times. CDR3 sequence reads: CASSLGSGYEQYV. CDR3 DNA: TGCGCCAGCAGCTTAGGTAGCGGCTACGAGCAGTACGTC. The rearrangement links TRBV5-1 to TRBJ2-7, with D possibly being TRBD2 (6 bases). The ends were cut back, 2 bases at V and 3 bases at J, with 9 bases in the middle. This CDR3 is 13 amino acids long. The germline V gene encodes CDR1 SGHRS and CDR2 YFSETQ.

This clonotype was detected ten times or more. The chain couples TRBV30 to TRBJ2-3; D might be TRBD2 (5 bases). Trimming left V 4 bases short and J 0 bases short, with 8 bases between. Germline values: CDR1 GTSNPN, CDR2 SVGIG (reference sequence). The CDR3 has 13 residues. CDR3 amino acids: CAWMDFSTDTQYF. The CDR3 bases are TGTGCCTGGATGGACTTTAGCACAGATACGCAGTATTTT.

The chain employs TRBV7-9 and TRBJ2-5; 14 bases agree with TRBD2. The V segment lost 5 bases and the J segment 3 bases; nucleotides outside the gene matches: 14. The CDR3 consists of 19 residues. From germline, CDR1 is SEHNR and CDR2 FQNEAQ (reference sequence). The CDR3 DNA is TGTGCCAGCAGCCACAACGACGTCCTGACTAGCGGGGGGGAAGAGACCCAGTACTTC. It encodes CASSHNDVLTSGGEETQYF.

This clonotype was observed at least ten times. The genes are TRBV24-1 and TRBJ2-3; 9 bases map to TRBD1. With V trimmed by 9 bases and J by 1 base, 4 bases remained unmatched. CDR3 size: 14 residues. Germline values: CDR1 KGHDR, CDR2 SFDVKD. The CDR3 DNA reads TGTGCCACCGCCGGACAGGGGCGCACAGATACGCAGTATTTT. It is translated as CATAGQGRTDTQYF.

In this sample, this clonotype turned up a few times. The chain employs TRBV5-6 and TRBJ2-1; 9 nucleotides match TRBD1. The CDR3 has 15 residues. Losses at the gene ends were 4 bases for V and 4 bases for J; bases not matched to a gene: 6. Germline V gene sequence: CDR1 SGHDT, CDR2 YYEEEE. CDR3 region: CASSHGTGIYNEQFF. The CDR3 bases are TGTGCCAGCAGCCACGGGACAGGGATATACAATGAGCAGTTCTTC.

The gene calls are TRBV7-9 and TRBJ2-5, with unresolved D. Trimming left V 0 bases short and J 5 bases short, with 10 bases between. Germline V gene data show CDR1 as SEHNR and CDR2 as FQNEAQ (reference sequence). The CDR3 has 14 residues. This CDR3 reads CASSLAASGETQYF. CDR3 sequence (DNA): TGTGCCAGCAGCTTAGCAGCTTCCGGGGAGACCCAGTACTTC.

In its sample, this clonotype was seen a few times. The chain links TRBV7-6 to TRBJ2-3; TRBD1 aligns across 12 bases. The CDR3 contains 23 residues. The germline V gene encodes CDR1 SGHVS and CDR2 FNYEAQ. Trimming cost V 8 bases and J 1 base; bases outside gene matches: 28. CDR3 in amino acids: CASVFFKPWGTGGAPFGTDTQYF. Here the CDR3 DNA reads TGTGCCAGCGTCTTTTTTAAACCCTGGGGGACAGGGGGCGCCCCGTTCGGCACAGATACGCAGTATTTT.

This rearrangement joins TRBV28 to TRBJ2-7; 11 bases agree with TRBD1. The CDR3 is 15 residues long. Germline V gene lookup returns CDR1 MDHEN and CDR2 SYDVKM. J gave up 4 bases and V 6 bases, and 8 bases lay outside the gene matches. The chain's CDR3 is CASRPEGQGVYEQYV. CDR3 nucleotides: TGTGCCAGCAGACCTGAGGGACAGGGGGTTTACGAGCAGTACGTC.

DNA for the CDR3: TGTGCCAGCAGCTTAAACAGGGTGAAGCAGTTCTTC. Translated: CASSLNRVKQFF. The rearrangement uses TRBV7-8 and TRBJ2-1; D is perhaps TRBD1 (6 bases). Germline-derived CDR1 and CDR2 are SGHVS and FQNEAQ. V was cut by 2 bases and J by 11 bases, with 10 bases left in between. The CDR3 loop spans 12 amino acids.

The rearrangement joins TRBV6-2 or TRBV6-3 to TRBJ1-1; possibly TRBD1 for D (5 bases). Trimming removed 7 bases from V and 5 bases from J, with 20 bases in between. This CDR3 is 15 amino acids long. Germline CDR1 is MNHEY and CDR2 is SVGEGT. This chain's CDR3 is CASTDLGVTRTEAFF. The CDR3 DNA sequence: TGTGCCAGCACCGACTTGGGGGTCACGAGAACTGAAGCTTTCTTT.

A few counts support this clonotype. V gene TRBV5-1 combines with J gene TRBJ2-5; D perhaps matches TRBD1 (6 bases). V was trimmed by 2 bases and J by 1 base, leaving 12 bases between them. Germline V lookup: CDR1 SGHRS, CDR2 YFSETQ. The CDR3 covers 15 residues. CDR3 loop: CASSFAGTIQETQYF. The CDR3 region has the DNA TGCGCCAGCAGCTTCGCCGGGACAATCCAAGAGACCCAGTACTTC.

This clonotype was seen only a few times. The chain uses TRBV6-4 and TRBJ2-2; 7 bases match TRBD1. Germline loops: CDR1 MRHNA, CDR2 SNTAGT. The CDR3 has 14 amino acids. V gave up 7 bases and J gave up 6 bases; unmatched junction bases: 8. In DNA form, the CDR3 reads TGTGCCAGCACCCGGGACAGAACGTCCGGGGAGCTGTTTTTT. Amino acid sequence: CASTRDRTSGELFF.

The sample holds many counts of this clonotype. J is TRBJ2-3 and V is TRBV7-3; 7 bases are shared with TRBD2. Germline V lookup: CDR1 SGHTA, CDR2 FQGTGA. The CDR3 length is 17 residues. V was pared by 1 base and J by 3 bases, with 10 bases of the junction left unmatched. This chain's CDR3 is CASSLSSRGGGTDTQYF. In DNA form, the CDR3 reads TGTGCCAGCAGCTTAAGTTCCCGTGGCGGGGGTACAGATACGCAGTATTTT. Based on the CDR3 plus reference TRBV7-3 and TRBJ2-3, the full variable domain is GAGVSQTPSNKVTEKGKYVELRCDPISGHTALYWYRQSLGQGPEFLIYFQGTGAADDSGLPNDRFFAVRPEGSVSTLKIQRTERGDSAVYLCASSLSSRGGGTDTQYFGPGTRLTVL.

The J gene is TRBJ2-1, the V gene TRBV7-9; 8 nucleotides match TRBD2. Germline V gives CDR1 SEHNR, CDR2 FQNEAQ (reference sequence). The CDR3 runs to 14 residues. Trimming took 1 base from V and 10 from J; bases not matched to a gene: 6. CDR3 sequence reads: CASSLGGGLSEQFF. The DNA of the CDR3 is TGTGCCAGCAGCTTAGGCGGGGGGCTATCCGAGCAGTTCTTC.